These T cell receptor beta chains were read from a single sample in a study of human T cells and chemical hapten exposure. TCRdb re-analysed the RACE reads in MiXCR, keeping a single row per CDR3 protein. Here the sample spans about 170,000 distinct CDR3 sequences, roughly 26% being singletons. Source: whole blood, taken in connection with sensitization to the hapten diphenylcyclopropenone (DPC). The origin of the receptors is a young woman with alopecia areata. Some clones in this sample may be carry-over from other donors' samples. Both conserved end residues are part of each CDR3. The D gene is left open where the match is weak. A clone size is listed for some rows: how often the clone was seen (once, few, many), or a class if it is expanded.

V: TRBV4-1; J: TRBJ1-2; D: NA; size: few; CDR3: CASRDWSYGYTF; DNA: TGCGCCAGCAGGGACTGGTCCTATGGCTACACCTTC
V: TRBV3-1; J: TRBJ2-5; D: NA; size: NA; CDR3: CASSQASRIQETQYF; DNA: TGTGCCAGCAGCCAAGCCTCTCGGATCCAAGAGACCCAGTACTTC
V: TRBV4-2; J: TRBJ2-7; D: TRBD2; size: NA; CDR3: CASSQATSGTSYEQYF; DNA: TGTGCCAGCAGCCAGGCGACTAGCGGGACATCCTACGAGCAGTACTTC
V: TRBV4-3; J: TRBJ2-5; D: NA; size: NA; CDR3: CASSQVVRKETQYF; DNA: TGCGCCAGCAGCCAAGTCGTCCGAAAAGAGACCCAGTACTTC
V: TRBV7-2; J: TRBJ1-2; D: NA; size: few; CDR3: CASSFRGAYGYTF; DNA: TGTGCCAGCAGCTTTCGAGGGGCCTATGGCTACACCTTC
V: TRBV20-1; J: TRBJ1-1; D: NA; size: NA; CDR3: CSARGETDTEAFF; DNA: TGCAGTGCTAGGGGGGAGACGGACACTGAAGCTTTCTTT
V: TRBV25-1; J: TRBJ1-5; D: TRBD1; size: many; CDR3: CASRGTESNQPQHF; DNA: TGTGCCAGCAGGGGGACAGAGAGCAATCAGCCCCAGCATTTT
V: TRBV20-1; J: TRBJ1-6; D: NA; size: few; CDR3: CSARATWTSSPLHF; DNA: TGCAGTGCTAGAGCAACCTGGACCTCTTCACCCCTCCACTTT
V: TRBV10-3; J: TRBJ1-2; D: TRBD1; size: many; CDR3: CAIRRQGTNYGYTF; DNA: TGTGCCATCAGGCGACAGGGGACAAACTATGGCTACACCTTC
V: TRBV5-1; J: TRBJ2-5; D: TRBD2; size: NA; CDR3: CASSRGLATHQDGTQYF; DNA: TGCGCCAGCAGCCGGGGACTAGCAACACACCAGGATGGGACCCAGTACTTC
V: TRBV2; J: TRBJ1-4; D: NA; size: NA; CDR3: CASRNNRARGEKLFF; DNA: TGTGCCAGCAGGAACAACAGGGCCAGGGGAGAAAAACTGTTTTTT
V: TRBV5-6; J: TRBJ1-1; D: NA; size: few; CDR3: CASSRLHAGTTEAFF; DNA: TGTGCCAGCAGCCGCCTACATGCCGGGACAACTGAAGCTTTCTTT
V: TRBV20-1; J: TRBJ2-7; D: NA; size: NA; CDR3: CGCGATDEQYF; DNA: TGTGGCTGCGGCGCGACGGACGAGCAGTACTTC
V: TRBV7-6; J: TRBJ1-3; D: NA; size: NA; CDR3: CASSPTRGGRTIYF; DNA: TGTGCCAGCAGCCCCACCCGGGGGGGCCGCACCATATATTTT